This TCR beta chain was sequenced for a study of T cells in localized non-small cell lung cancer (TCRdb year 2020). About the study as a whole: The study analyzed T cell repertoires of 200 to 250 early-stage NSCLC patients, comparing tumors and uninvolved tumor-adjacent lungs. The cohort was made up of a few hundred treatment-naive NSCLC patients whose localized lung tumors had been resected. A mean age of roughly 66 years was recorded for the NSCLC patients, of whom roughly 130 were male and 107 were female.

The immunoSEQ Assay was used to sequence TCR beta CDR3 regions from DNA. Per the authors' processing: To compute T cell density, TCR beta template counts were normalized to usable DNA, which was estimated by amplifying housekeeping genes. Richness was estimated with the preseqR package, extrapolating to 400,000 templates for PBMC samples and 120,000 templates for tissue samples. Clonality was defined as one minus Pielou's evenness. Differential abundance testing on productive amino-acid clonotypes, with a minimum total count of 5 and an alpha of 0.1, was used to identify tissue-enriched TCRs. The Jaccard Index and the Morisita Overlap Index were used to quantify repertoire overlap between compartments. GLIPH clustered TCR beta CDR3s with public tetramer-defined viral CDR3s; viral motifs required at least three viral sequences plus V-gene enrichment. TCRdb obtained this table from immuneACCESS and retained in-frame rearrangements with V and J assigned. These tables miss some clones; where compared with another copy, unresolved V genes account for less than half of the shortfall, and the remainder is unexplained. V and J calls and clone size are copied from that table; D and trimming were computed from the DNA. This sample comprises about 1,000 clones, approximately 26% of them detected only once. Less than 15% of the sample is taken by the ten largest.

At diagnosis, tumor, uninvolved tumor-adjacent lung and peripheral blood were collected and then preserved as a mix of FFPE and fresh-frozen material. A distance of 14 bases separates the germline ends of V and J, which lose 5 bases and 11 bases respectively. Based on the germline V gene, the CDR1 and CDR2 sequences are SGDLS and YYNGEE. The CDR3, from cysteine to phenylalanine, totals 13 residues. The only DNA kept is the CDR3, 39 bases in frame from the first base. The investigation overall reported the following: Higher T cell density in blood was associated with longer overall survival, whereas higher clonality in adjacent lung was associated with shorter survival. Uninvolved tumor-adjacent lung showed the highest T cell clonality, higher than tumor, which suggests more focused antigenic responses in the uninvolved tumor-adjacent lung. Because multi-region tumor sequencing was not performed, intratumor heterogeneity could not be ruled out. Because the study design was exploratory, TCR variables were selected using unadjusted p-values without false-discovery rate correction. A median of 57 of the top 100 tumor clones turned up in the paired uninvolved adjacent lung, and roughly 28 of those clones also ranked among the top 100 of that same adjacent lung.

In this sample, this clone turned up a few times. Its recognized antigen is unknown. Base qualities are missing; no much larger clone stands one base away. The TCR comes from a woman aged 35 to 75 with stage I squamous cell lung carcinoma. The input for sequencing was lung tumor tissue, taken before any cancer treatment. The V gene is TRBV9 and the J gene is TRBJ1-6; too little of a D gene remains to name it. The CDR3 region: CASSLGPAAPLHF. The base sequence is TGTGCCAGCAGTTTAGGCCCTGCGGCACCCCTCCACTTT.